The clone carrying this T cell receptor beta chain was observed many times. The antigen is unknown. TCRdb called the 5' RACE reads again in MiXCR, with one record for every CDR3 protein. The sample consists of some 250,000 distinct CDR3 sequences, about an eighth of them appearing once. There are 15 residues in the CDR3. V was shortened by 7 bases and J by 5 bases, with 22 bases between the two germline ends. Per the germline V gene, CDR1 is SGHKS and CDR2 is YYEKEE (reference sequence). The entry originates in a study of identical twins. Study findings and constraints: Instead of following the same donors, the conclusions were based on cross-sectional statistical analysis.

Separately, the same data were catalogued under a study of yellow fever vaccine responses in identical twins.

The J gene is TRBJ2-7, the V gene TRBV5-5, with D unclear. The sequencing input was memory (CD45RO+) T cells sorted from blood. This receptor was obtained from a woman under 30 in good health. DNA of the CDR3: TGTGCCAGCCGCAGCCTAGGCATAAATCGGGACGAGCAGTACTTC. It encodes CASRSLGINRDEQYF.